This TCR beta chain originates from a study of control samples from healthy donors and cancer patients. This table comes from immunoSEQ multiplex PCR, and its TCRdb copy is limited to in-frame clones, with some not included. The sample carries around 100,000 clones, 85% to 90% recorded once. Sequencing was performed on PBMCs. The source of this sequence is a man between 60 and 75 years old with lung cancer.

The CDR3 region is CATSKGANSPLHF. Here the CDR3 DNA reads TGTGCCACCAGTAAGGGGGCCAATTCACCCCTCCACTTT. J is TRBJ1-6 and V is TRBV24-1, with 7 bases identical to TRBD1. The CDR3 sequence is 13 residues long. Germline CDR1 and CDR2: KGHDR and SFDVKD. Trimming took 6 bases from V and 7 from J; bases not matched to a gene: 2.